The 22 T cell receptor beta chains below come from one sample, sequenced in a study of blood T cell repertoires in COVID-19. Assay: immunoSEQ multiplex PCR; the TCRdb copy retains only in-frame clones and omits some. This table holds about 200,000 clones, around 83% found once. The sample consisted of peripheral blood. These receptors were obtained from a middle-aged man with active or convalescent COVID-19.

This clone has a single count. The chain carries TRBV29-1 and TRBJ1-3; D might be TRBD1 (5 bases). Between the trimmed V and J ends, which lost 0 bases and 0 bases, there was a span of 6 bases. Germline V lookup: CDR1 SQVTM, CDR2 ANQGSEA. CDR3 size: 14 residues. The CDR3 DNA is TGCAGCGTTGAAGAGGGACTCTCTGGAAACACCATATATTTT. This gives the protein CSVEEGLSGNTIYF.

This clone has only one observation. V is TRBV2 and J is TRBJ2-6; 7 nucleotides line up with TRBD1. Germline V gene sequence: CDR1 SNHLY, CDR2 FYNNEI. V was clipped by 8 bases and J by 1 base; unmatched bases: 2. The length of the CDR3 is 14 residues. The CDR3 coding sequence is TGTGCCAGCGGACAGGAGTCTGGGGCCAACGTCCTGACTTTC. It encodes CASGQESGANVLTF.

This clone was seen a handful of times. The chain uses TRBV10-3 and TRBJ2-5, with a possible D match to TRBD2 (6 bases). The CDR3 covers 12 residues. Germline V CDR1 and CDR2: ENHRY, SYGVKD. Trimming pared 10 bases from V and 5 bases from J, leaving 14 bases between. The CDR3 region is CASEGGNETQYF. CDR3 in DNA: TGTGCCAGTGAGGGAGGTAACGAGACCCAGTACTTC.

The V and J genes are TRBV5-6 and TRBJ1-1; D not resolved. Germline loops: CDR1 SGHDT, CDR2 YYEEEE. V was shortened by 4 bases and J by 5 bases, with 15 bases between the two germline ends. The CDR3 has 14 amino acids. The DNA for the CDR3 is TGTGCCAGCAGCCGCCCCGGTTTCGAAACTGAAGCTTTCTTT. Protein: CASSRPGFETEAFF. Looking up the rest from reference TRBV5-6 and TRBJ1-1 gives the full variable domain: DAGVTQSPTHLIKTRGQQVTLRCSPKSGHDTVSWYQQALGQGPQFIFQYYEEEERQRGNFPDRFSGHQFPNYSSELNVNALLLGDSALYLCASSRPGFETEAFFGQGTRLTVV.

J is TRBJ2-5 and V is TRBV5-4, with D possibly matching TRBD2 (5 bases). CDR3 length: 14 amino acids. V dropped 0 bases and J dropped 5 bases, with 11 bases sitting between them. The germline CDR1 and CDR2 sequences are SGHNT and YYREEE (reference sequence). This CDR3 is CASSLGRGHETQYF. CDR3 nucleotide sequence: TGTGCCAGCAGCTTGGGTAGAGGGCATGAGACCCAGTACTTC.

The chain recombines TRBV24-1 with TRBJ2-5, with D perhaps matching TRBD2 (6 bases). CDR3 length: 16 amino acids. Trimming took 4 bases from V and 2 from J, leaving 16 bases between them. Germline lookup yields CDR1 KGHDR and CDR2 SFDVKD. The CDR3 nucleotides are TGTGCCACCAGTGACCCTGGACTTGGGGGGCAAGAGACCCAGTACTTC. Translated: CATSDPGLGGQETQYF.

V is TRBV20-1 and J is TRBJ2-7; 7 bases map to TRBD1. Trimming took 4 bases from V and 5 from J; bases not matched to a gene: 2. Germline CDR1 and CDR2: DFQATT and SNEGSKA (reference sequence). This CDR3 has 11 amino acids. CDR3 residues: CSATDRDEQYV. DNA for the CDR3: TGCAGTGCTACCGACAGGGACGAGCAGTACGTC.

This clone was observed once. In the same sample, other DNA sequences code for this CDR3. The chain is built from TRBV5-1 and TRBJ2-7; 8 nucleotides agree with TRBD2. Germline CDR1 is SGHRS and CDR2 is YFSETQ. The CDR3 sequence is 13 residues long. V trimming: 3 bases; J trimming: 3 bases; junction bases outside the gene matches: 2. The CDR3 DNA is TGCGCCAGCAGCTCCGGGACTAGCTACGAGCAGTACTTC. Encoded protein: CASSSGTSYEQYF.

The V gene is TRBV15, the J gene TRBJ2-7, with 13 bases lining up with TRBD2. After removal of 2 bases from V and 2 bases from J, the junction contained 3 bases not matched to a gene. CDR3 length: 16 amino acids. Germline loops: CDR1 LNHNV, CDR2 YYDKDF (reference sequence). The CDR3 DNA sequence: TGTGCCACCAGCAGACCTGGACTAGCGGGGGCCTACGAGCAGTACTTC. Translation gives CATSRPGLAGAYEQYF.

This clone was detected once. The chain combines TRBV5-1 with TRBJ2-3, with D tentatively TRBD1 (5 bases). There are 14 residues in the CDR3. V gave up 0 bases and J gave up 6 bases, with 11 bases separating them. The V gene's germline CDR1 is SGHRS and CDR2 YFSETQ. CDR3: CASSLGTSGDTQYF. The CDR3 bases are TGCGCCAGCAGCTTGGGAACTTCAGGGGATACGCAGTATTTT. The whole variable domain, remainder taken from reference TRBV5-1 and TRBJ2-3, is KAGVTQTPRYLIKTRGQQVTLSCSPISGHRSVSWYQQTPGQGLQFLFEYFSETQRNKGNFPGRFSGRQFSNSRSEMNVSTLELGDSALYLCASSLGTSGDTQYFGPGTRLTVL.

This sequence joins TRBV27 and TRBJ1-2; TRBD1 is a possible D gene (5 bases). V was pared by 6 bases and J by 8 bases, with 16 bases between. This CDR3 is built from 13 residues. CDR1 and CDR2 from the germline V gene are MNHEY and SMNVEV (reference sequence). The CDR3 region is CASRPLTVRGYTF. As DNA, the CDR3 is TGTGCCAGCAGGCCCTTGACAGTCCGAGGCTACACCTTC.

V usage is TRBV2 and J usage is TRBJ1-2; D perhaps matches TRBD1 (5 bases). This CDR3 comprises 14 residues. Germline V gene sequence: CDR1 SNHLY, CDR2 FYNNEI. The ends were cut back, 5 bases at V and 1 base at J, with 11 bases in the middle. CDR3 loop: CASSTDRLNYGYTF. As DNA, the CDR3 is TGTGCCAGCAGTACCGACAGACTTAACTATGGCTACACCTTC.

The chain joins TRBV12-1 to TRBJ2-1; the tabulated D call, TRBD2, remains unverified against the DNA. TRBV12-1 corresponds to a pseudogene. There are 15 residues in the CDR3. CDR3 loop: CASSFRTSGMYEQFF. The CDR3 region has the DNA TGTGCCAGCAGCTTTAGGACTAGCGGGATGTATGAGCAGTTCTTC.

The chain recombines TRBV19 with TRBJ1-3; possibly TRBD1 for D (6 bases). This CDR3 region has 14 residues. Germline V gene lookup returns CDR1 LNHDA and CDR2 SQIVND (reference sequence). Trimming took 5 bases from V and 1 from J, leaving 9 bases between them. CDR3 coding DNA: TGTGCCAGTAGTTGGACAGCTTCTGGAAACACCATATATTTT. Its protein is CASSWTASGNTIYF.

The V call is TRBV6-1, the J call TRBJ2-3; TRBD1 aligns across 9 bases. V lost 0 bases, J lost 2 bases, and 3 bases stayed unmatched. The V gene's germline CDR1 is MNHNS and CDR2 SASEGT. CDR3 length: 16 residues. The CDR3 nucleotides read TGTGCCAGCAGTGAAGCTGACAGGGGGTACACAGATACGCAGTATTTT. Amino acid sequence: CASSEADRGYTDTQYF.

The genes are TRBV7-2 and TRBJ1-4, with TRBD1 matching 7 bases. Germline trimming cut 1 base from V and 8 bases from J; bases unmatched to any gene: 13. Germline assignment: CDR1 SGHTA and CDR2 FQGNSA. The CDR3 has 17 amino acids. CDR3 DNA: TGTGCCAGCAGCTTAGGGTTTGGACAGGCCCGAGGAGAAAAACTGTTTTTT. Amino acids: CASSLGFGQARGEKLFF. The variable domain in full, with the rest retrieved from reference TRBV7-2 and TRBJ1-4, is GAGVSQSPSNKVTEKGKDVELRCDPISGHTALYWYRQSLGQGLEFLIYFQGNSAPDKSGLPSDRFSAERTGGSVSTLTIQRTQQEDSAVYLCASSLGFGQARGEKLFFGSGTQLSVL.

This chain connects TRBV6-5 to TRBJ2-7, with 13 bases matching TRBD2. V shed 2 bases and J 11 bases; nucleotides not matched to a gene: 6. The CDR3 is made up of 14 amino acids. Germline V CDR1 and CDR2: MNHEY, SVGAGI. The chain's CDR3 is CASSYGGTSGIKYF. CDR3 DNA: TGTGCCAGCAGTTACGGAGGGACTAGCGGGATCAAGTACTTC.

This clone has a single count. The rearrangement uses TRBV27 and TRBJ2-1; weak D call: TRBD1 (6 bases). Germline loops: CDR1 MNHEY, CDR2 SMNVEV (reference sequence). The V end lost 3 bases, the J end lost 4 bases, and 10 bases lay between the germline ends. The CDR3 length is 14 residues. In DNA form, the CDR3 reads TGTGCCAGCAGTTTGAGGGGGATATACAATGAGCAGTTCTTC. Amino acids: CASSLRGIYNEQFF.

The V gene is TRBV7-2, the J gene TRBJ2-2; no clear D. The CDR3 runs 14 residues. CDR1 SGHTA and CDR2 FQGNSA come from the germline V gene. Deletions cut 2 bases from V and 1 base from J, with 5 bases between. For the CDR3, the DNA is TGTGCCAGCAGCTTATCGGGGAACACCGGGGAGCTGTTTTTT. Its translation: CASSLSGNTGELFF. Filled out from reference TRBV7-2 and TRBJ2-2, the complete variable domain reads GAGVSQSPSNKVTEKGKDVELRCDPISGHTALYWYRQSLGQGLEFLIYFQGNSAPDKSGLPSDRFSAERTGGSVSTLTIQRTQQEDSAVYLCASSLSGNTGELFFGEGSRLTVL.

The V call is TRBV6-5, the J call TRBJ2-3, with 8 bases matching TRBD2. Germline assignment: CDR1 MNHEY and CDR2 SVGAGI. V dropped 6 bases and J dropped 1; count of bases not matched to a gene: 6. This CDR3 is 15 amino acids long. Here the CDR3 reads CASRLRGGRTDTQYF. The CDR3 nucleotides are TGTGCCAGCAGGCTTCGGGGGGGGCGCACAGATACGCAGTATTTT.

The V call is TRBV7-2, the J call TRBJ2-5; TRBD2 aligns across 9 bases. Looked up from germline, CDR1 is SGHTA and CDR2 is FQGNSA. V lost 1 base and J lost 6; bases outside the gene matches: 6. The CDR3 covers 15 residues. CDR3 bases: TGTGCCAGCAGCTTAGTTAGCGGGAGTGGGAAGACCCAGTACTTC. Translation gives CASSLVSGSGKTQYF.

In this sample, this clone turned up once. The rearrangement links TRBV11-1 to TRBJ2-7, with 7 bases aligning to TRBD2. Germline loops: CDR1 SGHAT, CDR2 FQDESV (reference sequence). CDR3 length equals 16 residues. Trimming at V came to 1 base and at J to 5 bases, leaving 11 bases not matched to a gene. The CDR3 sequence is CASSLGVSGGSNEQYF. CDR3 DNA sequence: TGTGCCAGCAGCTTAGGGGTCAGTGGCGGGAGCAACGAGCAGTACTTC.